One sample yielded the 14 T cell receptor delta chains listed below, sequenced in a study of gamma-delta chains in newborns, infants, children. TCRdb made new clone calls on the reads using CATT. The sample yields some 5,000 delta-chain clones, 3% to 3.5% seen once. Sequenced input: blood. Receptors were obtained from a child who was a newborn, infant or young child, either healthy, febrile or measles-vaccinated (not recorded which).

A few counts support this clone. V is TRDV2 and J is TRDJ3; 7 bases align to TRDD3. V lost 0 bases to trimming and J lost 3 bases; unmatched junction nucleotides: 1. This CDR3 spans 16 amino acids. Germline V gene sequence: CDR1 GEAIGNYY, CDR2 EKD. The CDR3 reads CACDTWGYWDTRQMFF. The CDR3 DNA reads TGTGCCTGTGACACCTGGGGATACTGGGACACCCGACAGATGTTTTTC.

CDR3 DNA: TGTGCCTGTGACAGGCGGGGCACCCGCTCCTGGGACACCCGACAGATGTTTTTC. It translates to CACDRRGTRSWDTRQMFF. This chain links TRDV2 with TRDJ3; D is unresolved. V lost 2 bases to trimming and J lost 0 bases, with 13 bases between them. The length of the CDR3 is 18 residues. Germline CDR1 and CDR2: GEAIGNYY and EKD.

The sample holds a few counts of this clone. V is TRDV2 and J is TRDJ1, with 8 positions matching TRDD3. Trimming removed 0 bases from V and 6 bases from J; junction bases left unmatched: 2. Germline CDR1 GEAIGNYY, CDR2 EKD. There are 13 residues in the CDR3. The CDR3 protein is CACDTWGMYKLIF. CDR3 bases: TGTGCCTGTGACACCTGGGGGATGTATAAACTCATCTTT.

By share, this clone ranks as medium-sized. The sample contains more than one DNA sequence encoding this CDR3. This chain connects TRDV2 to TRDJ3; 11 bases are a match to TRDD3. The CDR3 is 18 amino acids. Unmatched junction bases numbered 2, after V lost 1 base and J lost 1 base. Germline CDR1 and CDR2: GEAIGNYY and EKD. The CDR3 nucleotides are TGTGCCTGTGACACTGGGGGATACGAGTCCTGGGACACCCGACAGATGTTTTTC. Translating gives CACDTGGYESWDTRQMFF.

As concerns this clone: A much larger clone differs by one base, so this may be a read error. The V and J genes are TRDV2 and TRDJ2, with TRDD3 matching 12 bases. The J gene, not given by TCRdb, was assigned here from a germline match of the nucleotide sequence. The ends lost 7 bases at V and 4 bases at J; junction bases unmatched: 6. CDR1 is GEAIGNYY, CDR2 EKD, per germline. This CDR3 region has 15 residues. CDR3 in amino acids: CAWDVLGDTTAQLFF. The CDR3 nucleotides read TGTGCCTGGGACGTACTGGGGGATACGACAGCACAACTCTTCTTT.

As to this clone: Other DNA sequences in this sample translate to the same CDR3. This chain's CDR3 is CACDTAGNSWDTRQMFF. In DNA, the CDR3 is TGTGCCTGTGACACCGCGGGGAACTCCTGGGACACCCGACAGATGTTTTTC. The chain combines TRDV2 with TRDJ3; D might be TRDD3 (5 bases). Trimming took 0 bases from V and 0 from J, leaving 8 bases between them. CDR1 GEAIGNYY and CDR2 EKD come from the germline V gene. There are 17 residues in the CDR3.

This clone was observed a handful of times. It differs at one base from a far larger clone, so likely a read error. Other DNA sequences in the same sample also yield this CDR3. The rearrangement uses TRDV2 and TRDJ3; 7 bases match TRDD3. V shed 0 bases and J 0 bases; nucleotides not matched to a gene: 4. The CDR3 loop spans 18 amino acids. Looked up from germline, CDR1 is GEAIGNYY and CDR2 is EKD. The CDR3 loop is CACDTAGGYSWDTRQMFF. In DNA form, the CDR3 reads TGTGCCTGTGACACCGCTGGGGGCTACTCCTGGGACACCCGACAGATGTTTTTC.

By share, this clone counts as medium-sized. The V and J genes are TRDV2 and TRDJ3; TRDD3 matches 8 bases. Germline CDR1 GEAIGNYY, CDR2 EKD. V lost 0 bases and J lost 3; bases outside the gene matches: 12. The length of the CDR3 is 20 residues. This chain's CDR3 is CACDTVPGIQGFWDTRQMFF. The CDR3 nucleotides read TGTGCCTGTGACACCGTCCCGGGGATACAAGGTTTCTGGGACACCCGACAGATGTTTTTC.

On this clone itself: Given a much more abundant clone one base away, this may be a read error. This chain uses TRDV2 with TRDJ3, with 8 bases fitting TRDD3. CDR3 length: 19 amino acids. From germline, CDR1 is GEAIGNYY and CDR2 EKD. Germline trimming cut 2 bases from V and 0 bases from J; bases unmatched to any gene: 8. As DNA, the CDR3 is TGTGCCTGTGACAAAGTACCGGGGGATAGCTCCTGGGACACCCGACAGATGTTTTTC. Protein sequence: CACDKVPGDSSWDTRQMFF.

This clone was counted between two and nine times. Distinct nucleotide sequences in the sample also encode this CDR3. The chain joins TRDV2 to TRDJ3; D is perhaps TRDD3 (6 bases). This CDR3 region has 18 residues. CDR1 GEAIGNYY and CDR2 EKD come from the germline V gene. Trimming pared 1 base from V and 0 bases from J, leaving 12 bases between. CDR3: CACDTGGFSSWDTRQMFF. CDR3 nucleotide sequence: TGTGCCTGTGACACTGGGGGGTTCAGCTCCTGGGACACCCGACAGATGTTTTTC.

The chain joins TRDV1 to TRDJ1; D perhaps matches TRDD2 (6 bases). The V gene's germline CDR1 is TSWWSYY and CDR2 QGS. The CDR3 consists of 17 residues. Trimming cost V 1 base and J 0 bases, with 15 bases left between them. The CDR3 nucleotides read TGTGCTCTTGGGGAACACTCCTACGAGGGGTACACCGATAAACTCATCTTT. It encodes CALGEHSYEGYTDKLIF.

This clone was recorded a few times. The chain recombines TRDV2 with TRDJ3, with TRDD3 as a possible D gene (5 bases). This CDR3 contains 17 residues. Trimming cost V 0 bases and J 3 bases, with 11 bases left between them. Germline V gene lookup returns CDR1 GEAIGNYY and CDR2 EKD. The CDR3 reads CACDTVGAGWDTRQMFF. In nucleotides, the CDR3 is TGTGCCTGTGACACCGTTGGGGCTGGCTGGGACACCCGACAGATGTTTTTC.

This sequence joins TRDV1 and TRDJ3; 8 nucleotides agree with TRDD3. V shed 3 bases and J 0 bases; nucleotides not matched to a gene: 13. The germline V gene has CDR1 TSWWSYY and CDR2 QGS. The CDR3 spans 21 residues. The CDR3 nucleotides are TGTGCTCTTGGGGAGCCTCCAGTACTGGGGGCCCCCTCCTGGGACACCCGACAGATGTTTTTC. Encoded protein: CALGEPPVLGAPSWDTRQMFF.

A single count supports this clone. This chain joins TRDV1 and TRDJ1; maybe TRDD3 (6 bases). Here the J gene was assigned by germline matching of the DNA, as TCRdb has none. V was clipped by 0 bases and J by 0 bases, with 26 bases between them. Germline V CDR1 and CDR2: TSWWSYY, QGS. The CDR3 has 21 residues. CDR3 in amino acids: CALGELSWGIRSPRYTDKLIF. The CDR3 nucleotides read TGTGCTCTTGGGGAACTATCCTGGGGAATACGATCGCCTAGGTACACCGATAAACTCATCTTT.